The 13 T cell receptor beta chains presented below share a single source sample, sequenced in a study of cytomegalovirus exposure and HLA in healthy donors. In the PCR, 60 Vbeta and 13 Jbeta primers were used. The repertoire was sequenced with immunoSEQ multiplex PCR; TCRdb's copy has only in-frame clones and lacks some. Here the sample spans 95,000 to 150,000 clones, around 79% being singletons. Sequencing was performed on PBMCs. The receptors originated from a woman aged 40 to 50 in good health and CMV-seronegative.

The gene calls are TRBV18 and TRBJ2-7; no firm D call. This CDR3 has 13 residues. CDR1 and CDR2 from the germline V gene are KGHSH and LQKENI. The ends were cut back, 6 bases at V and 3 bases at J, with 12 bases in the middle. The CDR3 protein is CASSGLPVYEQYF. The CDR3 DNA reads TGTGCCAGCTCTGGCCTGCCAGTCTACGAGCAGTACTTC.

The chain is built from TRBV6-5 and TRBJ1-1, with D possibly matching TRBD1 (6 bases). The germline CDR1 and CDR2 sequences are MNHEY and SVGAGI. V shed 2 bases and J shed 5 bases, with 12 bases lying between them. The CDR3 length is 14 residues. The CDR3 protein is CASSYERQGTEAFF. For the CDR3, the DNA is TGTGCCAGCAGTTACGAACGTCAGGGGACTGAAGCTTTCTTT.

The chain is built from TRBV28 and TRBJ2-2, with 11 nucleotides matching TRBD2. CDR3 size: 18 residues. V shed 6 bases and J 3 bases; nucleotides not matched to a gene: 12. Germline CDR1 and CDR2: MDHEN and SYDVKM. The CDR3: CASRETAGTSGYTGELFF. The DNA of the CDR3 is TGTGCCAGCAGGGAAACCGCCGGGACTAGCGGCTACACCGGGGAGCTGTTTTTT.

The genes are TRBV15 and TRBJ2-7; 9 bases align to TRBD2. CDR3 length: 17 residues. The ends lost 4 bases at V and 7 bases at J; junction bases unmatched: 17. The germline V gene encodes CDR1 LNHNV and CDR2 YYDKDF (reference sequence). CDR3 DNA sequence: TGTGCCACCAGCAAAAAAGTTGTGGCTAGCGGGATTCCAGAGCAGTACTTC. Protein sequence: CATSKKVVASGIPEQYF.

The CDR3 DNA reads as TGTGCCAGCTCACCAGGAGCTGGACTAGGAATGGATACGCAGTATTTT. As protein: CASSPGAGLGMDTQYF. The chain couples TRBV18 to TRBJ2-3; TRBD2 matches 7 bases. The CDR3 has 16 residues. From germline, CDR1 is KGHSH and CDR2 LQKENI. Losses at the gene ends were 2 bases for V and 6 bases for J; bases not matched to a gene: 11.

The rearrangement uses TRBV11-3 and TRBJ1-1; D unresolved. The V and J ends lost 5 bases and 3 bases respectively, with 10 bases between them. The V gene's germline CDR1 is SGHNT and CDR2 YENEEA. The CDR3 is 13 residues long. Here the CDR3 reads CASSRTPYTEAFF. The DNA for the CDR3 is TGTGCCAGCAGCCGAACACCGTACACTGAAGCTTTCTTT.

There are a few counts of this clone. The gene calls are TRBV14 and TRBJ2-5; TRBD2 matches at 12 bases. The CDR3 has 19 amino acids. CDR1 is SGHDN and CDR2 is FVKESK in the germline V gene. The trim removed 1 base at V and 4 bases at J, leaving 13 bases unmatched. CDR3 residues: CASSQGSGTMGLAGETQYF. The CDR3 region has the DNA TGTGCCAGCAGCCAAGGAAGCGGTACCATGGGACTAGCGGGAGAGACCCAGTACTTC. Using reference TRBV14 and TRBJ2-5 for the parts outside the CDR3, the full variable domain is EAGVTQFPSHSVIEKGQTVTLRCDPISGHDNLYWYRRVMGKEIKFLLHFVKESKQDESGMPNNRFLAERTGGTYSTLKVQPAELEDSGVYFCASSQGSGTMGLAGETQYFGPGTRLLVL.

This clone appeared a few times. CDR3 sequence (DNA): TGTGCCACCTCCACCCCGGGGACATCCGGGACCGGGGAGCTGTTTTTT. This sequence encodes CATSTPGTSGTGELFF. The chain uses TRBV28 and TRBJ2-2; D perhaps matches TRBD1 (6 bases). The CDR3 has 16 amino acids. Deletions cut 10 bases from V and 5 bases from J, with 23 bases between. Germline CDR1 MDHEN, CDR2 SYDVKM.

The genes are TRBV2 and TRBJ1-2; TRBD1 is a possible D gene (5 bases). Trimming cost V 6 bases and J 2 bases, with 10 bases left between them. This CDR3 contains 13 residues. Germline V lookup: CDR1 SNHLY, CDR2 FYNNEI. Here the CDR3 DNA reads TGTGCCAGCAGAGTCGACAGAAACTATGGCTACACCTTC. This encodes CASRVDRNYGYTF.

This chain connects TRBV11-2 to TRBJ2-1, with a possible D match to TRBD1 (5 bases). The CDR3 has 15 residues. Germline V lookup: CDR1 SGHAT, CDR2 FQNNGV. V shed 0 bases and J shed 6 bases, with 12 bases lying between them. CDR3 protein: CASSLEPGSGNEQFF. The CDR3 DNA sequence: TGTGCCAGCAGCTTAGAGCCAGGGTCAGGCAATGAGCAGTTCTTC.

The sample holds a few counts of this clone. V is TRBV19 and J is TRBJ2-7, with 9 bases that match TRBD1. Trimming cost V 7 bases and J 6 bases; bases outside gene matches: 16. CDR1 is LNHDA, CDR2 SQIVND, per germline (reference sequence). The CDR3 has 16 amino acids. In DNA form, the CDR3 reads TGTGCCAGTACCTCGGGACAGGGTTTTTCAAGGGCCGAGCAGTACTTC. Protein product: CASTSGQGFSRAEQYF.

V usage is TRBV7-9 and J usage is TRBJ2-7, with D possibly matching TRBD2 (5 bases). Germline V gene lookup returns CDR1 SEHNR and CDR2 FQNEAQ (reference sequence). V shed 1 base and J shed 7 bases, with 14 bases lying between them. The CDR3 consists of 14 residues. The DNA for the CDR3 is TGTGCCAGCAGCTTAGAAGCAGCGGCCGGGGAGCAGTACTTC. Translated, it gives CASSLEAAAGEQYF. The variable domain in full, with the rest retrieved from reference TRBV7-9 and TRBJ2-7, is DTGVSQNPRHKITKRGQNVTFRCDPISEHNRLYWYRQTLGQGPEFLTYFQNEAQLEKSRLLSDRFSAERPKGSFSTLEIQRTEQGDSAMYLCASSLEAAAGEQYFGPGTRLTVT.

The chain joins TRBV4-2 to TRBJ1-3; D is uncertain. Per germline, CDR1 LGHNA and CDR2 YNFKEQ. This CDR3 contains 16 residues. With 0 bases removed from V and 0 bases from J, the gap between germline ends came to 9 bases. The CDR3 region is CASSQDLFPSGNTIYF. In DNA form, the CDR3 reads TGTGCCAGCAGCCAAGATTTATTCCCCTCTGGAAACACCATATATTTT.